The 24 T cell receptor beta chains below were found in one sample sequenced in a study of blood T cell repertoires in COVID-19. The data were produced by immunoSEQ multiplex PCR, yet TCRdb's version contains in-frame clones alone and is incomplete. The sample lists 50,000 or so clones, about nine tenths occurring once. The sequenced sample consisted of peripheral blood. These receptors originate from a middle-aged man with active COVID-19.

The V call is TRBV14, the J call TRBJ2-1; 8 bases fit TRBD1. Looked up from germline, CDR1 is SGHDN and CDR2 is FVKESK. J lost 0 bases, V lost 2 bases, and 3 bases had no gene match. The CDR3 covers 16 residues. CDR3 protein: CASSQKDRGSYNEQFF. The DNA of the CDR3 is TGTGCCAGCAGCCAAAAAGACAGGGGCTCCTACAATGAGCAGTTCTTC.

J is TRBJ2-7 and V is TRBV9; 10 nucleotides align to TRBD2. CDR3 length equals 16 residues. CDR1 SGDLS and CDR2 YYNGEE come from the germline V gene. J was trimmed by 2 bases and V by 0 bases; bases with no gene match: 5. The CDR3 DNA is TGTGCCAGCAGCGTAGGCACTAGCGGGAACCCCTACGAGCAGTACTTC. Translating gives CASSVGTSGNPYEQYF. Variable domain in full (rest from reference TRBV9 and TRBJ2-7): DSGVTQTPKHLITATGQRVTLRCSPRSGDLSVYWYQQSLDQGLQFLIQYYNGEERAKGNILERFSAQQFPDLHSELNLSSLELGDSALYFCASSVGTSGNPYEQYFGPGTRLTVT.

This chain uses TRBV12-3 or TRBV12-4 with TRBJ1-2, with a weak D call TRBD1 (5 bases). The germline V and J ends were trimmed by 5 bases and 4 bases, with 8 bases remaining between them. The CDR3 length is 12 residues. This CDR3 reads CASSMGLYGYTF. CDR3 in DNA: TGTGCCAGCAGTATGGGACTCTATGGCTACACCTTC.

The sample holds one count of this clone. The J gene is TRBJ1-5, the V gene TRBV19, with 9 bases aligning to TRBD1. Germline CDR1 is LNHDA and CDR2 is SQIVND (reference sequence). The CDR3 is 16 residues long. Trimming at V came to 5 bases and at J to 2 bases, leaving 7 bases not matched to a gene. The CDR3 region is CASSPPRDRGNQPQHF. The CDR3 nucleotides are TGTGCCAGTAGTCCCCCCCGGGACAGGGGCAATCAGCCCCAGCATTTT.

The chain uses TRBV4-1 and TRBJ2-7; the match to TRBD1 covers 7 bases. J gave up 0 bases and V 4 bases, and 9 bases lay outside the gene matches. Looked up from germline, CDR1 is MGHRA and CDR2 is YSYEKL. This CDR3 has 16 amino acids. The CDR3: CASSPSGQLNSYEQYF. The CDR3 DNA reads as TGCGCCAGCAGCCCCTCGGGACAGCTCAACTCCTACGAGCAGTACTTC.

The chain uses TRBV4-3 and TRBJ2-3, with TRBD2 as a possible D gene (7 bases). This CDR3 is built from 16 residues. V lost 0 bases, J lost 5 bases, and 15 bases lay in between. Germline CDR1 is LGHNA and CDR2 is YSLEER. The CDR3 coding sequence is TGCGCCAGCAGCCAAGAACCTACAGGGAGGGGAGATACGCAGTATTTT. Its translation is CASSQEPTGRGDTQYF.

This sequence joins TRBV5-8 and TRBJ2-3; 7 nucleotides match TRBD2. The CDR3 runs 15 residues. V gave up 0 bases and J gave up 2 bases; unmatched junction bases: 3. From germline, CDR1 is SGHTS and CDR2 YDEGEE. The CDR3 DNA reads TGTGCCAGCAGCTTGGGGGAGGGATCCACAGATACGCAGTATTTT. Its translation is CASSLGEGSTDTQYF.

The chain joins TRBV30 to TRBJ2-7; D not resolved. The ends were cut back, 3 bases at V and 4 bases at J, with 10 bases in the middle. The CDR3 has 12 residues. The germline CDR1 and CDR2 sequences are GTSNPN and SVGIG (reference sequence). The DNA of the CDR3 is TGTGCCTGGAGCAGCGCCCCTTACGAGCAGTACTTC. Residues: CAWSSAPYEQYF.

The J gene is TRBJ1-1, the V gene TRBV16, with D tentatively TRBD1 (5 bases). V shed 2 bases and J shed 3 bases, with 19 bases lying between them. The length of the CDR3 is 17 residues. Per the germline V gene, CDR1 is KGHSY and CDR2 is FQNENV. The CDR3 DNA reads TGTGCCAGCAGCCAAAGGGTCCCGCACCGGGGGGACACTGAAGCTTTCTTT. Encoded protein: CASSQRVPHRGDTEAFF.

The chain combines TRBV2 with TRBJ1-1; 8 positions agree with TRBD1. CDR3 length: 12 amino acids. Germline CDR1 is SNHLY and CDR2 is FYNNEI. V trimming: 4 bases; J trimming: 6 bases; junction bases outside the gene matches: 1. The CDR3 loop is CASSGQGSEAFF. In DNA form, the CDR3 reads TGTGCCAGCAGTGGACAGGGGTCTGAAGCTTTCTTT.

This sequence joins TRBV27 and TRBJ1-6; TRBD1 matches 8 bases. This CDR3 has 14 amino acids. The V and J ends lost 6 bases and 9 bases, in that order; junction bases with no gene match: 7. Germline-derived CDR1 and CDR2 are MNHEY and SMNVEV (reference sequence). This chain's CDR3 is CASSDGQGASPLHF. The DNA of the CDR3 is TGTGCCAGCAGCGACGGACAGGGCGCTTCACCCCTCCACTTT.

The rearrangement joins TRBV11-2 to TRBJ2-7, with D possibly TRBD1 on 7 matching bases. CDR3 length equals 16 residues. In germline, CDR1 is SGHAT, CDR2 FQNNGV. Between the trimmed V and J ends, which lost 6 bases and 6 bases, there was a span of 24 bases. The CDR3 region is CASRGRDSSGRSEQYF. CDR3 DNA sequence: TGTGCCAGCAGAGGCCGGGACAGCTCCGGGAGATCCGAGCAGTACTTC. Filled out from reference TRBV11-2 and TRBJ2-7, the complete variable domain reads EAGVAQSPRYKIIEKRQSVAFWCNPISGHATLYWYQQILGQGPKLLIQFQNNGVVDDSQLPKDRFSAERLKGVDSTLKIQPAKLEDSAVYLCASRGRDSSGRSEQYFGPGTRLTVT.

The CDR3 region is CASSWLAGAPNEQFF. The CDR3 DNA is TGCGCCAGCAGCTGGCTAGCGGGAGCCCCCAATGAGCAGTTCTTC. This sequence joins TRBV5-1 and TRBJ2-1; 10 positions match TRBD2. The ends lost 3 bases at V and 6 bases at J; junction bases unmatched: 6. The CDR3 covers 15 residues. CDR1 and CDR2 (germline): SGHRS, YFSETQ.

This clone was seen just once. This chain uses TRBV30 with TRBJ2-3; the D is unclear. Trimming left V 3 bases short and J 0 bases short, with 4 bases between. CDR1 and CDR2 (germline): GTSNPN, SVGIG (reference sequence). CDR3 length: 12 residues. CDR3 loop: CAWRLSTDTQYF. CDR3 coding DNA: TGTGCCTGGAGACTTAGCACAGATACGCAGTATTTT.

A single count supports this clone. The chain joins TRBV12-3 or TRBV12-4 to TRBJ1-1; 7 nucleotides agree with TRBD1. The V gene end was trimmed by 10 bases and the J gene end by 2 bases; junction bases not matched to a gene: 7. The CDR3 is 13 residues long. The CDR3 sequence: CATDREGNTEAFF. The CDR3 DNA follows: TGTGCCACCGACAGGGAAGGAAACACTGAAGCTTTCTTT.

The V gene is TRBV30, the J gene TRBJ2-7; D is perhaps TRBD2 (5 bases). CDR3 length: 11 residues. Germline V CDR1 and CDR2: GTSNPN, SVGIG (reference sequence). V dropped 0 bases and J dropped 5 bases, with 5 bases sitting between them. The DNA of the CDR3 is TGTGCCTGGAGTGTGAGGGACGAGCAGTACTTC. Protein product: CAWSVRDEQYF.

This clone was counted a few times. The genes are TRBV5-1 and TRBJ1-2; D not resolved. CDR1 and CDR2 (germline): SGHRS, YFSETQ. The CDR3 is 12 residues long. Between the trimmed V and J ends, which lost 2 bases and 3 bases, there was a span of 5 bases. CDR3 coding DNA: TGCGCCAGCAGCTTCCAGGACTATGGCTACACCTTC. Its translation is CASSFQDYGYTF.

A word on this clone: At one boundary the junction diverges from the germline segment, which might be a read error. This chain connects TRBV7-7 to TRBJ2-2; 10 bases match TRBD2. The germline V gene has CDR1 SSHAT and CDR2 FNYEAQ (reference sequence). The CDR3 has 16 residues. In DNA form, the CDR3 reads TGTGCTAGCAGCCCCGTGGGTAGCGGGAGGAACGGGGAGCTGTTTTTT. This translates into CASSPVGSGRNGELFF.

The chain uses TRBV6-5 and TRBJ2-5; D may be TRBD2 (6 bases). V lost 6 bases to trimming and J lost 2 bases, with 7 bases between them. CDR3 length: 12 residues. From germline, CDR1 is MNHEY and CDR2 SVGAGI. The CDR3 coding sequence is TGTGCCAGCAGGGGAGGACAAGAGACCCAGTACTTC. As protein: CASRGGQETQYF.

The chain has TRBV19 and TRBJ2-5, with 7 positions matching TRBD1. V lost 5 bases to trimming and J lost 4 bases; unmatched junction nucleotides: 4. The CDR3 loop spans 13 amino acids. CDR1 is LNHDA and CDR2 is SQIVND in the germline V gene (reference sequence). This CDR3 is CASSPTGPETQYF. The CDR3 DNA sequence: TGTGCCAGTAGTCCGACAGGGCCAGAGACCCAGTACTTC.

This chain uses TRBV27 with TRBJ1-5, with 7 bases identical to TRBD1. CDR3 length equals 15 residues. Germline assignment: CDR1 MNHEY and CDR2 SMNVEV (reference sequence). V lost 5 bases to trimming and J lost 1 base; unmatched junction nucleotides: 5. The CDR3 here is CASSVTRGSNQPQHF. CDR3 DNA sequence: TGTGCCAGCAGTGTAACCAGGGGGAGCAATCAGCCCCAGCATTTT.

The genes are TRBV30 and TRBJ2-7; D is uncertain. The length of the CDR3 is 11 residues. Trimming shortened V by 3 bases and J by 5 bases, and 8 bases separated the two germline ends. Germline V CDR1 and CDR2: GTSNPN, SVGIG (reference sequence). The chain's CDR3 is CAWRQSDEQYF. The CDR3 DNA reads TGTGCCTGGAGGCAGTCCGACGAGCAGTACTTC.

The chain uses TRBV9 and TRBJ1-2; D might be TRBD1 (5 bases). The CDR3 is 13 amino acids. Germline CDR1 SGDLS, CDR2 YYNGEE. V lost 3 bases and J 8 bases, leaving 14 bases between the germline ends. DNA of the CDR3: TGTGCCAGCAGCGCGGGGGGGACCTGGGGCTACACCTTC. This encodes CASSAGGTWGYTF.

The rearrangement uses TRBV15 and TRBJ2-1; D may be TRBD2 (6 bases). Deletions cut 5 bases from V and 7 bases from J, with 21 bases between. CDR3 length equals 16 residues. Germline V gives CDR1 LNHNV, CDR2 YYDKDF (reference sequence). As DNA, the CDR3 is TGTGCCACCAGCGTTACCTTTGGCCGCGGGGAGAATGAGCAGTTCTTC. Translation: CATSVTFGRGENEQFF.